This entry is about one T cell receptor beta chain. Its antigen remains unidentified. CDR1 is SGDLS, CDR2 YYNGEE, per germline. V gave up 0 bases and J gave up 8 bases; unmatched junction bases: 11. The CDR3 is 17 amino acids. Profiling relied on immunoSEQ multiplex PCR, and the TCRdb table lists in-frame clones only, not all of them. The table has around 50,000 clones, approximately 90% seen once. This specimen belongs to a study of graft-versus-host responses after intestinal transplantation. As for the study in general: Each recipient received anti-thymocyte globulin induction, then tacrolimus and steroids for around three years. General study results and limits: Recipient-marrow GvH clones were detected, some having first appeared in ileum or blood. Peak levels of circulating GvH clones tracked with early post-transplant HvG declines.

The sequenced sample was PBMCs, obtained 26 days after transplant. V is TRBV9 and J is TRBJ2-1; TRBD2 matches at 10 bases. The TCR was taken from a human patient who received an intestinal transplant, so some T cells may come from the graft donor. The CDR3 loop is CASSVEAAGGPGDEQFF. The CDR3 coding sequence is TGTGCCAGCAGCGTAGAGGCAGCGGGGGGGCCGGGCGATGAGCAGTTCTTC.